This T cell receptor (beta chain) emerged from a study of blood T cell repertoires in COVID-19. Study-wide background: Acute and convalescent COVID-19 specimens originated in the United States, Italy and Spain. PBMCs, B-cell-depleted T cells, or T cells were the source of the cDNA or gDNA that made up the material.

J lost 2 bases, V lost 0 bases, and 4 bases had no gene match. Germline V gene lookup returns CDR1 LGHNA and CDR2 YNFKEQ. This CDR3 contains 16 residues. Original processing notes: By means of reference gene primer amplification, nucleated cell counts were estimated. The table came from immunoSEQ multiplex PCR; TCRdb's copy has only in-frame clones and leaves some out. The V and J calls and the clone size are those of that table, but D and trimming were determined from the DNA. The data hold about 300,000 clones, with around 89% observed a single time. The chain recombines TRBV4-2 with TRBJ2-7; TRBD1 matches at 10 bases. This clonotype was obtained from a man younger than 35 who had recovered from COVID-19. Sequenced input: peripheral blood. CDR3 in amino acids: CASSQEGQGDTYEQYF. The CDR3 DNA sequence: TGTGCCAGCAGCCAAGAAGGACAGGGGGACACCTACGAGCAGTACTTC.